This TCR beta chain comes out of a study of shared clonotypes between healthy human individuals. Study context: Serving as donors were two women and a few men, whose ages spanned 18 to 49. Study-wide results and caveats: Investigators expected sequencing depth to affect clonotype sharing among donors.

An assay was performed, and its level was deep. Data came from immunoSEQ multiplex PCR; TCRdb stores just in-frame clones and leaves some out. The profile covers around 2,000,000 clones, with 90% to 95% appearing a single time and under 0.15% taken by the ten largest. The CDR3 has 14 residues. With regard to this clone: What it recognizes is unknown.

The receptor comes from a man younger than 30 in good health. V gene TRBV12-2 combines with J gene TRBJ2-4; the DNA was not compared with TRBD1, the D call given in the table. TRBV12-2 is a listed pseudogene. The sequenced sample consisted of naive CD4+ T cells sorted from blood. The subset was: CD45RA+ positively selected. For the CDR3, the DNA is TGTGCAAGTCGCCTCCGTGGGGGCCAAAACATTCAGTACTTC. Translation gives CASRLRGGQNIQYF.